This TCR beta chain derives from a study of T cell responses to AZD1222 COVID-19 vaccine. V was cut by 4 bases and J by 0 bases, with 10 bases left in between. There are 15 residues in the CDR3. The germline V gene has CDR1 MNHEY and CDR2 SMNVEV (reference sequence). Repertoires were generated with immunoSEQ multiplex PCR, while TCRdb's copy carries only in-frame clones and drops some. The profile shows 100,000 to 150,000 clones, approximately 90% of them singletons. This receptor was identified in an adult in good health. The chain joins TRBV27 to TRBJ1-3; D is unclear. The sample consisted of peripheral blood, taken on day 0 of AZD1222 vaccination. The CDR3 nucleotides are TGTGCCAGCAGTTCCACGGCCAACTCTGGAAACACCATATATTTT. Amino acids: CASSSTANSGNTIYF.